Sequencing of this T cell receptor beta chain was carried out in a study of molecular identifiers for immune sequencing clone quantification. Overall study: Across replicate runs, RNA obtained from approximately 20,000 or 100,000 naive CD8 cells was divided into five, with four undergoing sequencing.

V was trimmed by 6 bases and J by 0 bases, leaving 11 bases between them. The CDR3 is made up of 14 amino acids. Germline lookup yields CDR1 MNHEY and CDR2 SVGAGI. Bulk TCR libraries used previously described methods and listed TCR primers. TCRdb called the PCR reads again in MiXCR, with one record for every CDR3 protein. The profile shows about 640,000 distinct CDR3 sequences, about 20% of them singletons. This clonotype was detected many times. This sequence originates from a human donor in good health. Some libraries in this study had Jurkat cell RNA spiked in. The chain recombines TRBV6-5 with TRBJ1-1, with D uncertain. Sequencing was carried out using naive CD8+ T cells from blood, with Jurkat cell RNA spiked in. Subset specified: FACS-sorted CD8+CD4-CCR7+CD45RA+ naive T cells. Written as DNA, the CDR3 is TGTGCCAGCAGCGGATTTCAGGTGAACACTGAAGCTTTCTTT. Translation gives CASSGFQVNTEAFF.